This T cell receptor (beta chain) was identified during a study of blood T cell repertoires in COVID-19. Study-wide background: The analysed material was cDNA or gDNA that came from T cells, B-cell-depleted T cells, or PBMCs.

Per the original data handling: Counts of nucleated cells, estimated from reference gene primer amplification, were obtained. Clones were read by immunoSEQ multiplex PCR, and TCRdb kept only the in-frame ones, dropping some. The DNA was the basis for D and trimming; V, J and clone size are from that table. The sample includes approximately 250,000 clones, 70% to 90% of them seen just once. The germline gives CDR1 SGHNT, CDR2 YYREEE (reference sequence). The CDR3 loop spans 15 amino acids. The V gene lost 3 bases and the J gene lost 5 bases, with 17 bases spanning the gap. The age range of participants was about 18 to 100 years, with residence in about two dozen US areas.

Sequenced input: PBMCs or T cells enriched from blood (not recorded which). The chain has TRBV5-4 and TRBJ1-1; tentative D call: TRBD1 (6 bases). This clonotype was obtained from a woman aged 55-75 years in a cohort exposed to, infected with or recovered from COVID-19 (not recorded which). The CDR3 region is CASSYINEQGTEAFF. The CDR3 DNA reads as TGTGCCAGCAGCTATATAAATGAACAGGGAACTGAAGCTTTCTTT.